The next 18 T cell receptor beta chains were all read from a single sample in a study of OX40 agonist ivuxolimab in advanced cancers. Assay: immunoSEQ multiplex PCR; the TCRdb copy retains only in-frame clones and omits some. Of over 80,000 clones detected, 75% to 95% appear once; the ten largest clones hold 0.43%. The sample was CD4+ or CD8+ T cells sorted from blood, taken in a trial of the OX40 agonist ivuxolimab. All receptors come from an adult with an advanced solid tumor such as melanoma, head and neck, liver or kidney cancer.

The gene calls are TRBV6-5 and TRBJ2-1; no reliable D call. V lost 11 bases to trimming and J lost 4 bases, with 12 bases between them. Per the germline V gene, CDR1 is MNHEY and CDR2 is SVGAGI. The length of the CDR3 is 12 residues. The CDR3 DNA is TGTGCCGTCAGGACGTATTACAATGAGCAGTTCTTC. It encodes CAVRTYYNEQFF.

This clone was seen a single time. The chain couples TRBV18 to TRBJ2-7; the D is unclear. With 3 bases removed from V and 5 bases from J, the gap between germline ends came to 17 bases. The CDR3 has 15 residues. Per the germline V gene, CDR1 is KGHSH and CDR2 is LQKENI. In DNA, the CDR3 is TGTGCCAGCTCACCTTTGACCCGCCGGAGCGACGAGCAGTACTTC. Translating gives CASSPLTRRSDEQYF.

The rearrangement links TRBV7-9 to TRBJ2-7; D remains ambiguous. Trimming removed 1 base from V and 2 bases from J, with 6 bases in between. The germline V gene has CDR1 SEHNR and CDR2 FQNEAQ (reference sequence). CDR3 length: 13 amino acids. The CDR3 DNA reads TGTGCCAGCAGCTTAGGCGGAACCTACGAGCAGTACTTC. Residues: CASSLGGTYEQYF.

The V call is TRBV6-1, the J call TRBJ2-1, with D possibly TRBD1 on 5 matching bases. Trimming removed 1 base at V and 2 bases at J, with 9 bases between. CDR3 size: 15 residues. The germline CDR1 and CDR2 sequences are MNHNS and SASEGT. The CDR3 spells CASSEEVGAYNEQFF. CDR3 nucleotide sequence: TGTGCCAGCAGTGAAGAGGTAGGGGCCTACAATGAGCAGTTCTTC.

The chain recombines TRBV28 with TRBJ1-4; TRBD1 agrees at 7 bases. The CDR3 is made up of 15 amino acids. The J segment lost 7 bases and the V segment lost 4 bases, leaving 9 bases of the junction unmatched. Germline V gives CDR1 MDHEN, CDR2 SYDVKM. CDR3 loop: CASSSAQGLGEKLFF. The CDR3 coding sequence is TGTGCCAGCAGTTCTGCACAGGGGCTTGGTGAAAAACTGTTTTTT.

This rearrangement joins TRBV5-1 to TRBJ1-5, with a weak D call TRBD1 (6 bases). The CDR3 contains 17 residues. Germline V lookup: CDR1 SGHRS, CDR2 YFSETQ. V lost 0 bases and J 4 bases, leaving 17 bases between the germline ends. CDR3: CASSLDPPGHGNQPQHF. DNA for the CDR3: TGCGCCAGCAGCTTGGACCCACCGGGACACGGAAATCAGCCCCAGCATTTT. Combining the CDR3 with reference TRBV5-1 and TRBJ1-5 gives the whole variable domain KAGVTQTPRYLIKTRGQQVTLSCSPISGHRSVSWYQQTPGQGLQFLFEYFSETQRNKGNFPGRFSGRQFSNSRSEMNVSTLELGDSALYLCASSLDPPGHGNQPQHFGDGTRLSIL.

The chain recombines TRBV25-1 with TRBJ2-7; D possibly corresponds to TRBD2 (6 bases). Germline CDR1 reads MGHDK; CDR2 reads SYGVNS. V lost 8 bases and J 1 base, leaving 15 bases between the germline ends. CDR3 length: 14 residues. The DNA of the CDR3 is TGTGCCAGCCAAACGAGACGGGGGTCCTACGAGCAGTACTTC. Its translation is CASQTRRGSYEQYF.

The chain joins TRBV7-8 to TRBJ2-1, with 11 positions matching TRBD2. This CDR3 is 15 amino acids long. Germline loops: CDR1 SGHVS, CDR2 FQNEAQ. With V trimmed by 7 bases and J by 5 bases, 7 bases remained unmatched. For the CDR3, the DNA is TGTGCCAGCATCCTTAGCGGGAGGGAACACAATGAGCAGTTCTTC. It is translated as CASILSGREHNEQFF.

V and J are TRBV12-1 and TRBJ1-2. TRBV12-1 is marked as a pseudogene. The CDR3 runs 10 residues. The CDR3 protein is CASKLRGYTF. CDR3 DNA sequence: TGTGCCAGCAAACTTAGGGGCTACACCTTC.

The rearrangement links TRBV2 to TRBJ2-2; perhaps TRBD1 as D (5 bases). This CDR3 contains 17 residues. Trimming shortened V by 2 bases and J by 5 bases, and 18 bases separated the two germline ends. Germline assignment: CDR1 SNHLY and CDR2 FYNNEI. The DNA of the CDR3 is TGTGCCAGCAGTGAAAGGGGATTTTTTGGACGGACCGGGGAGCTGTTTTTT. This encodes CASSERGFFGRTGELFF.

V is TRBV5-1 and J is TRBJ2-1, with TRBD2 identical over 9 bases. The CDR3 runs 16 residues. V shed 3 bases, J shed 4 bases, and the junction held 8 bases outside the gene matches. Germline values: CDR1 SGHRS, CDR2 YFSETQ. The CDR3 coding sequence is TGCGCCAGCAGCTCGGGAAGCGGGGGGCTTTACAATGAGCAGTTCTTC. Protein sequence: CASSSGSGGLYNEQFF. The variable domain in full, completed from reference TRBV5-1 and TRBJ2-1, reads KAGVTQTPRYLIKTRGQQVTLSCSPISGHRSVSWYQQTPGQGLQFLFEYFSETQRNKGNFPGRFSGRQFSNSRSEMNVSTLELGDSALYLCASSSGSGGLYNEQFFGPGTRLTVL.

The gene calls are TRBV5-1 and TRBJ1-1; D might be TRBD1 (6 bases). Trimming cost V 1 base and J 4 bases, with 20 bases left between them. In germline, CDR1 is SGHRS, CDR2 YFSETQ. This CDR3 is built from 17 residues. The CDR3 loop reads CASSLSAGVLGGTEAFF. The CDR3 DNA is TGCGCCAGCAGCTTGTCGGCAGGGGTTTTGGGTGGCACTGAAGCTTTCTTT.

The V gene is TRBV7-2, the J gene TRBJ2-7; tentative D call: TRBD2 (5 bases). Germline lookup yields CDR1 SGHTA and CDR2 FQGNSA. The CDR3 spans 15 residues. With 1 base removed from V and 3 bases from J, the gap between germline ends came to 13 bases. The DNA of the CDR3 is TGTGCCAGCAGCTTAGGGCTAGCCGCTGGCTACGAGCAGTACTTC. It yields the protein CASSLGLAAGYEQYF.

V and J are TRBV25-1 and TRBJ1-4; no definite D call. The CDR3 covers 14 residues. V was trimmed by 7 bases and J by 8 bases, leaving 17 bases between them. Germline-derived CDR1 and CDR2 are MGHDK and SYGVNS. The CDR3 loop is CASTPHGRGEKLFF. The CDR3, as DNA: TGTGCCAGCACCCCGCATGGGCGCGGCGAAAAACTGTTTTTT. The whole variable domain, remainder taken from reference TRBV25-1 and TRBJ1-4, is EADIYQTPRYLVIGTGKKITLECSQTMGHDKMYWYQQDPGMELHLIHYSYGVNSTEKGDLSSESTVSRIRTEHFPLTLESARPSHTSQYLCASTPHGRGEKLFFGSGTQLSVL.

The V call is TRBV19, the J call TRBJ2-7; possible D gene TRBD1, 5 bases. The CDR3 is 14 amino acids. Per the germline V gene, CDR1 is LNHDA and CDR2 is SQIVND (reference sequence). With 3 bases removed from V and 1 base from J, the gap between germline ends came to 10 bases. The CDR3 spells CASSITDSSYEQYF. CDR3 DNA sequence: TGTGCCAGTAGTATTACCGACAGTTCCTACGAGCAGTACTTC.

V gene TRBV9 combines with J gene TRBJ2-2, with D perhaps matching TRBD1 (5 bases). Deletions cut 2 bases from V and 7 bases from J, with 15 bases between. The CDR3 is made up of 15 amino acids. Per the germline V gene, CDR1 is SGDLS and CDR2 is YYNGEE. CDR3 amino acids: CASSVLLGVSGELFF. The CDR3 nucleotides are TGTGCCAGCAGCGTCCTCCTAGGGGTCAGCGGGGAGCTGTTTTTT.

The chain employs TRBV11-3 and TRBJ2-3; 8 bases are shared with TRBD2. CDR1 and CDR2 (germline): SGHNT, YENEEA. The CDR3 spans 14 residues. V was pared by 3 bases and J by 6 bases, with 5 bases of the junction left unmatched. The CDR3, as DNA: TGTGCCAGCAGCTTTCGGCGGGGGGTCGATACGCAGTATTTT. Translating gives CASSFRRGVDTQYF. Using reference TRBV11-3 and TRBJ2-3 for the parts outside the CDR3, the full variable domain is EAGVVQSPRYKIIEKKQPVAFWCNPISGHNTLYWYLQNLGQGPELLIRYENEEAVDDSQLPKDRFSAERLKGVDSTLKIQPAELGDSAVYLCASSFRRGVDTQYFGPGTRLTVL.

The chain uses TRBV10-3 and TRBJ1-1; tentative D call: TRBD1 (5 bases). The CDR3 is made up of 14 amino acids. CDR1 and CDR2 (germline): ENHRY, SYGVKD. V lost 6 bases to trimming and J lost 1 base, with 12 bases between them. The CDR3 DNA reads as TGTGCCATCAGGTTCGGTGGGGCGAACACTGAAGCTTTCTTT. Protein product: CAIRFGGANTEAFF.